These T cell receptor beta chains were read from a single sample in a study of blood T cell repertoires in COVID-19. Clones were read by immunoSEQ multiplex PCR, and TCRdb kept only the in-frame ones, dropping some. The sample includes roughly 140,000 clones, about 91% seen only once; the top ten take roughly 30%. What was sequenced was peripheral blood. The source is a human donor in a cohort sampled during active COVID-19. CDR3s include the opening cysteine and the closing phenylalanine or tryptophan. D genes are given only for firm matches. Where a row states a size, it is once, few, many or the class of an expanded clone; other rows omit it.

j_call	d_call	v_call	clone_size	cdr3_aa	cdr3_nt
TRBJ1-2	TRBD1	TRBV27	NA	CASRGAGGYGYTF	TGTGCCAGCCGTGGGGCAGGGGGCTATGGCTACACCTTC
TRBJ2-3	NA	TRBV7-9	NA	CASSFLNRGGRADTQYF	TGTGCCAGCAGCTTCCTCAATCGCGGGGGCCGGGCAGATACGCAGTATTTT
TRBJ1-1	NA	TRBV19	NA	CASSALTGLNTEAFF	TGTGCCAGTAGTGCCCTTACAGGGTTGAACACTGAAGCTTTCTTT
TRBJ2-3	NA	TRBV7-6	NA	CASSLGPGVADTQYF	TGTGCCAGCAGCTTAGGTCCAGGGGTGGCAGATACGCAGTATTTT
TRBJ1-3	TRBD1	TRBV6-2/TRBV6-3	NA	CASSYDGTESSGNTIYF	TGTGCCAGCAGTTACGATGGGACAGAGAGCTCTGGAAACACCATATATTTT
TRBJ1-4	NA	TRBV4-2	NA	CASSQALLGHEKLFF	TGTGCCAGCAGCCAGGCCCTTTTGGGGCATGAAAAACTGTTTTTT
TRBJ2-7	TRBD1	TRBV7-6	NA	CASSPTGGGEQYF	TGTGCCAGCAGCCCTACAGGGGGCGGCGAGCAGTACTTC
TRBJ2-2	TRBD2	TRBV4-1	NA	CASSVRGVNTGELFF	TGCGCCAGCAGCGTCCGGGGGGTGAACACCGGGGAGCTGTTTTTT
TRBJ2-1	TRBD1	TRBV7-9	NA	CASSPRVGVTGSNEQFF	TGTGCCAGCAGCCCCCGGGTTGGGGTGACAGGGAGTAATGAGCAGTTCTTC
TRBJ1-1	NA	TRBV13	NA	CASSHLGGRRAFF	TGTGCCAGCAGCCATCTGGGAGGCAGACGCGCTTTCTTT
TRBJ1-2	TRBD1	TRBV9	NA	CASSADDRGREGYTF	TGTGCCAGCAGCGCCGATGACAGGGGAAGGGAGGGCTACACCTTC
TRBJ1-1	TRBD1	TRBV27	NA	CASSPGTGGEAFF	TGTGCCAGCTCCCCAGGGACAGGGGGTGAAGCTTTCTTT
TRBJ2-5	TRBD2	TRBV11-2	NA	CASSDGARGVGETQYF	TGTGCCAGCAGCGACGGCGCTCGGGGGGTCGGGGAGACCCAGTACTTC
TRBJ2-1	NA	TRBV14	NA	CASSGGYFNEQFF	TGTGCCAGCAGTGGCGGATACTTTAATGAGCAGTTCTTC
TRBJ1-5	TRBD1	TRBV5-6	NA	CASSIGTGADNSNQPQHF	TGTGCCAGCAGCATCGGGACAGGGGCGGATAATAGCAATCAGCCCCAGCATTTT
TRBJ1-3	NA	TRBV6-5	NA	CAPRGRNSGNTIYF	TGTGCCCCAAGGGGCAGAAACTCTGGAAACACCATATATTTT
TRBJ2-7	NA	TRBV7-3	NA	CASSLGRGQDYEQYF	TGTGCCAGCAGCCTGGGCAGGGGCCAAGACTACGAGCAGTACTTC
TRBJ1-1	NA	TRBV5-5	NA	CASSGKTGNTEAFF	TGTGCCAGCAGCGGAAAGACAGGGAACACTGAAGCTTTCTTT
TRBJ1-3	NA	TRBV5-1	NA	CASSLYEGANSGNTIYF	TGCGCCAGCAGCTTGTACGAAGGGGCCAACTCTGGAAACACCATATATTTT
TRBJ1-5	NA	TRBV10-3	NA	CAISGRDSNQPQHF	TGTGCCATCAGTGGCCGGGACTCCAATCAGCCCCAGCATTTT
TRBJ1-5	TRBD1	TRBV19	few	CASSLQGEVSMAQHF	TGTGCCAGTAGTTTACAGGGGGAGGTAAGCATGGCCCAGCATTTT
TRBJ1-2	NA	TRBV6-6	NA	CASYRGGADFNYGYTF	TGTGCCAGCTACCGGGGGGGGGCCGATTTCAACTATGGCTACACCTTC
TRBJ1-3	NA	TRBV7-8	few	CASSHMMGGRDTIYF	TGTGCCAGCAGCCATATGATGGGAGGGAGGGACACCATATATTTT
TRBJ1-4	TRBD1	TRBV9	NA	CASSEGGQGRKLFF	TGTGCCAGCAGCGAGGGGGGACAGGGTCGAAAACTGTTTTTT
TRBJ1-4	TRBD1	TRBV7-6	NA	CASSTGQVLNEKLFF	TGTGCCAGCAGCACGGGACAGGTCCTTAATGAAAAACTGTTTTTT
TRBJ1-2	NA	TRBV27	NA	CASSFFQTGLSGYTF	TGTGCCAGCAGTTTTTTTCAAACAGGGTTAAGCGGCTACACCTTC
TRBJ1-2	TRBD1	TRBV27	NA	CASSFGIDRGNGYTF	TGTGCCAGCAGTTTTGGTATAGACAGGGGTAATGGCTACACCTTC
TRBJ1-5	NA	TRBV6-6	few	CASSPRAGLRNQPQHF	TGTGCCAGCAGCCCTCGGGCAGGGTTACGGAATCAGCCCCAGCATTTT
TRBJ2-1	NA	TRBV18	NA	CASSSNSVRSYNEQFF	TGTGCCAGCTCATCGAACTCCGTGCGCTCCTACAATGAGCAGTTCTTC
TRBJ1-5	NA	TRBV6-2/TRBV6-3	NA	CASSYSGGGNQPQHF	TGTGCCAGCAGTTACTCAGGGGGGGGGAATCAGCCCCAGCATTTT
TRBJ2-7	NA	TRBV7-9	NA	CASSLPSLGHDEQYF	TGTGCCAGCAGCTTGCCTTCTCTAGGACATGACGAGCAGTACTTC
TRBJ2-5	TRBD1	TRBV5-4	NA	CASSRDRGWQETQYF	TGTGCCAGCAGCCGGGACAGGGGGTGGCAAGAGACCCAGTACTTC
TRBJ2-5	NA	TRBV6-6	NA	CASSYSGRETQYF	TGTGCCAGCAGTTACTCTGGGCGAGAGACCCAGTACTTC
TRBJ1-6	TRBD1	TRBV11-2	NA	CASSLEVDMPGQGSSPLHF	TGTGCCAGCAGCTTAGAAGTGGACATGCCGGGACAGGGCAGTTCACCCCTCCACTTT
TRBJ1-5	NA	TRBV7-8	few	CASSLWGTHQPQHF	TGTGCCAGCAGCTTATGGGGGACTCATCAGCCCCAGCATTTT
TRBJ2-2	NA	TRBV29-1	NA	CSVLEAGELFF	TGCAGCGTCCTGGAGGCCGGGGAGCTGTTTTTT
TRBJ2-1	NA	TRBV7-3	NA	CASSSLASSYNEQFF	TGTGCCAGCAGCTCTCTCGCTAGCTCCTACAATGAGCAGTTCTTC
TRBJ1-5	NA	TRBV12-3/TRBV12-4	NA	CASSFPGPQHF	TGTGCCAGCAGTTTCCCGGGGCCCCAGCATTTT
TRBJ1-2	TRBD1	TRBV7-9	NA	CASSVQGALSGYGYTF	TGTGCCAGCAGCGTACAGGGGGCACTTTCGGGCTATGGCTACACCTTC
TRBJ1-3	NA	TRBV9	NA	CASSVGLSSGNTIYF	TGTGCCAGCAGCGTAGGGCTGTCCTCTGGAAACACCATATATTTT
TRBJ2-7	TRBD1	TRBV7-9	NA	CASTVNPGQGSYEQYF	TGTGCCAGCACCGTTAACCCGGGACAGGGCTCCTACGAGCAGTACTTC
TRBJ1-2	NA	TRBV12-3/TRBV12-4	few	CASSLDSYYGYTF	TGTGCCAGCAGTCTTGACAGTTACTATGGCTACACCTTC
TRBJ2-4	NA	TRBV15	NA	CATSRERQGWAKNIQYF	TGTGCCACCAGCAGAGAGCGGCAGGGGTGGGCCAAAAACATTCAGTACTTC
TRBJ1-5	TRBD1	TRBV12-3/TRBV12-4	NA	CASSQTGDQPQHF	TGTGCCAGCAGTCAGACAGGGGATCAGCCCCAGCATTTT
TRBJ1-2	NA	TRBV6-6	once	CASSYSTAGGYTF	TGTGCCAGCAGTTACTCGACCGCCGGGGGCTACACCTTC
TRBJ2-1	NA	TRBV11-2	few	CASSLDQGSYNEQFF	TGTGCCAGCAGCTTAGACCAGGGATCCTACAATGAGCAGTTCTTC
TRBJ2-1	TRBD2	TRBV13	NA	CASSLVGTSGKDEQFF	TGTGCCAGCAGCTTAGTCGGGACTAGCGGGAAGGATGAGCAGTTCTTC
TRBJ2-5	TRBD2	TRBV10-3	NA	CAISEFKLAGDGETQYF	TGTGCCATCAGTGAGTTCAAACTAGCGGGGGACGGAGAGACCCAGTACTTC
TRBJ2-7	NA	TRBV19	NA	CASSIVGQGQYF	TGTGCCAGTAGTATAGTCGGGCAGGGGCAGTACTTC
TRBJ1-3	TRBD1	TRBV9	NA	CASSVRDRGHLSGNTIYF	TGTGCCAGCAGCGTTAGAGACAGGGGACATCTCTCTGGAAACACCATATATTTT
TRBJ2-2	TRBD1	TRBV7-3	NA	CASSSDREETGELFF	TGTGCCAGCAGCTCGGACAGGGAGGAAACCGGGGAGCTGTTTTTT
TRBJ2-5	NA	TRBV6-4	NA	CASRSPSGKQETQYF	TGTGCCAGCCGATCACCGAGCGGTAAACAAGAGACCCAGTACTTC